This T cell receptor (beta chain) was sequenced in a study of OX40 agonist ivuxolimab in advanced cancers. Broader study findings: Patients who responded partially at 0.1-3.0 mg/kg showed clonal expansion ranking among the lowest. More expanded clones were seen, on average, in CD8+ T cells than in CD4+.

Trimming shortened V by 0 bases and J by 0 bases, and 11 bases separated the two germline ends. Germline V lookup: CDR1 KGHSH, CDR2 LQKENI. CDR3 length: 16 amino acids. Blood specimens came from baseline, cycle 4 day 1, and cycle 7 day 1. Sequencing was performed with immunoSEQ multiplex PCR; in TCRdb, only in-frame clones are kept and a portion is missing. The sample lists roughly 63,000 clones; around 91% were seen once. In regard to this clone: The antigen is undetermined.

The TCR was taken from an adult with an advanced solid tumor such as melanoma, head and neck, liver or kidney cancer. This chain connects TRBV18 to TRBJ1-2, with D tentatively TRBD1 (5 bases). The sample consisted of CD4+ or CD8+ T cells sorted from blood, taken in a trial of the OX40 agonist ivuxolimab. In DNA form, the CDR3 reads TGTGCCAGCTCACCACCGGGTGTGGGGGCTAACTATGGCTACACCTTC. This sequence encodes CASSPPGVGANYGYTF.